These 16 T cell receptor beta chains were sequenced from one sample in a study of blood T cell repertoires in COVID-19. Profiling relied on immunoSEQ multiplex PCR, and the TCRdb table lists in-frame clones only, not all of them. The repertoire has hundreds of thousands of clones, roughly 87% of them found once; the top ten carry approximately 3.1%. Source material: PBMCs or T cells enriched from blood (not recorded which). All receptors derive from a woman in her twenties or thirties who had recovered from COVID-19.

J is TRBJ2-3 and V is TRBV3-1 (or the pseudogene TRBV3-2); D possibly corresponds to TRBD1 (5 bases). Germline-derived CDR1 and CDR2 are LGHDT and YNNKEL (reference sequence). V lost 7 bases to trimming and J lost 0 bases, with 14 bases between them. This CDR3 contains 15 residues. CDR3 DNA sequence: TGTGCCAGCACCCCGACAGTAACTAGCACAGATACGCAGTATTTT. Protein: CASTPTVTSTDTQYF.

The chain couples TRBV18 to TRBJ2-7; TRBD1 might be the D (6 bases). Trimming left V 3 bases short and J 4 bases short, with 13 bases between. Germline CDR1 reads KGHSH; CDR2 reads LQKENI. The CDR3 length is 14 residues. The CDR3 is CASSPGTFRYEQYF. DNA for the CDR3: TGTGCCAGCTCACCGGGGACATTCCGGTACGAGCAGTACTTC.

V and J are TRBV28 and TRBJ1-1; 9 positions match TRBD1. Germline CDR1 is MDHEN and CDR2 is SYDVKM. The CDR3 runs to 15 residues. Trimming at V came to 8 bases and at J to 0 bases, leaving 7 bases not matched to a gene. CDR3 coding DNA: TGTGCCAGCTCAACAGGGGGCGACATGAACACTGAAGCTTTCTTT. Translated: CASSTGGDMNTEAFF.

This rearrangement joins TRBV12-1 to TRBJ2-2; TRBD1 is the table's D call, not checked against the DNA. TRBV12-1 is described as a pseudogene. The CDR3 contains 18 residues. CDR3 nucleotides: TGTGCCAGCAGCTTTGTGGACGGGGACAGGGGAACAACCGGGGAGCTGTTTTTT. This sequence encodes CASSFVDGDRGTTGELFF.

V is TRBV21-1 and J is TRBJ1-2. TRBV21-1 is a listed pseudogene. This CDR3 has 16 residues. CDR3 DNA: TGTGCCAGCAGCAAAGTCGGGAAGTCGGTAGTCTATGGCTACACCTTC. Its protein product is CASSKVGKSVVYGYTF.

This rearrangement joins TRBV2 to TRBJ2-7; D perhaps matches TRBD1 (5 bases). The ends were cut back, 11 bases at V and 3 bases at J, with 23 bases in the middle. The germline V gene encodes CDR1 SNHLY and CDR2 FYNNEI. The CDR3 has 15 amino acids. The CDR3 nucleotides read TGTGCCGCAAGGTCGGCTAATAGGGGAAGCTACGAGCAGTACTTC. Translation: CAARSANRGSYEQYF.

The chain recombines TRBV11-3 with TRBJ2-1; D ambiguous. In germline, CDR1 is SGHNT, CDR2 YENEEA. V lost 5 bases and J 0 bases, leaving 11 bases between the germline ends. The CDR3 is 15 residues long. The CDR3 reads CASSKSRSSYNEQFF. The DNA of the CDR3 is TGTGCCAGCAGCAAATCCCGGAGCTCCTACAATGAGCAGTTCTTC.

CDR3 residues: CASSPSAGAGYEQYF. CDR3 in DNA: TGCGCCAGCAGCCCGTCGGCGGGGGCCGGCTACGAGCAGTACTTC. The rearrangement joins TRBV5-1 to TRBJ2-7; tentative D call: TRBD2 (7 bases). V was trimmed by 4 bases and J by 3 bases, leaving 17 bases between them. This CDR3 is built from 15 residues. Per the germline V gene, CDR1 is SGHRS and CDR2 is YFSETQ.

The V and J genes are TRBV11-3 and TRBJ1-1; 7 bases line up with TRBD1. The junction had 6 bases not matched to a gene; V was cut back by 5 bases and J by 0 bases. The CDR3 length is 15 residues. CDR1 and CDR2 from the germline V gene are SGHNT and YENEEA. The CDR3 reads CASSPGQGVNTEAFF. The CDR3 DNA reads as TGTGCCAGCAGCCCCGGCCAGGGGGTGAACACTGAAGCTTTCTTT.

J is TRBJ2-5 and V is TRBV9; the match to TRBD1 covers 9 bases. This CDR3 comprises 16 residues. The V segment lost 7 bases and the J segment 5 bases; nucleotides outside the gene matches: 15. Germline assignment: CDR1 SGDLS and CDR2 YYNGEE. In DNA form, the CDR3 reads TGTGCCAGCGAAAGCGGAACAGGGGGCTGGGGGGAGACCCAGTACTTC. The encoded protein is CASESGTGGWGETQYF.

The V call is TRBV7-2, the J call TRBJ1-2; weak D call: TRBD1 (5 bases). Trimming removed 3 bases at V and 8 bases at J, with 13 bases between. CDR3 length equals 13 residues. Germline values: CDR1 SGHTA, CDR2 FQGNSA. The CDR3 nucleotides read TGTGCCAGCAGCTTGGGGCAGGGCCCCGGCTACACCTTC. This codes for CASSLGQGPGYTF.

The rearrangement links TRBV4-2 to TRBJ1-1; D is possibly TRBD1 (6 bases). Germline lookup yields CDR1 LGHNA and CDR2 YNFKEQ. V lost 0 bases and J 4 bases, leaving 15 bases between the germline ends. CDR3 length: 16 amino acids. In DNA form, the CDR3 reads TGTGCCAGCAGCCAAGATTTGCGGGGGCCCGGCACTGAAGCTTTCTTT. As protein: CASSQDLRGPGTEAFF.

The gene calls are TRBV29-1 and TRBJ2-7, with TRBD1 matching over 7 bases. Germline V gene data show CDR1 as SQVTM and CDR2 as ANQGSEA. J gave up 0 bases and V 1 base, and 6 bases lay outside the gene matches. This CDR3 is 15 amino acids long. CDR3 in DNA: TGCAGCGTTGAAGTCGTTGCAGGGGGCTCCTACGAGCAGTACTTC. This translates into CSVEVVAGGSYEQYF.

V and J are TRBV7-9 and TRBJ2-2; possible D gene TRBD1, 5 bases. V was shortened by 0 bases and J by 6 bases, with 11 bases between the two germline ends. The CDR3 is made up of 15 amino acids. From germline, CDR1 is SEHNR and CDR2 FQNEAQ (reference sequence). The chain's CDR3 is CASSLASGSAGELFF. The CDR3 DNA follows: TGTGCCAGCAGCTTAGCGTCAGGGTCGGCCGGGGAGCTGTTTTTT.

This rearrangement joins TRBV30 to TRBJ1-2, with no clear D. Germline CDR1 GTSNPN, CDR2 SVGIG (reference sequence). The length of the CDR3 is 14 residues. V shed 4 bases and J shed 7 bases, with 19 bases lying between them. As DNA, the CDR3 is TGTGCCTGGACTAAGGACTACGTCGGCTCTGGCTACACCTTC. Translating it yields CAWTKDYVGSGYTF.

The gene calls are TRBV28 and TRBJ1-1; 9 bases match TRBD1. This CDR3 region has 14 residues. V lost 5 bases, J lost 7 bases, and 8 bases stayed unmatched. Germline CDR1 and CDR2: MDHEN and SYDVKM. CDR3 bases: TGTGCCAGCAGTCCCCCGGACAGGGGAAGTGAAGCTTTCTTT. It yields the protein CASSPPDRGSEAFF.